The rows below give T cell receptor beta chains drawn from one sample of a study of shared clonotypes between healthy human individuals. Only in-frame clones appear in the TCRdb table, and some are missing; sequencing was by immunoSEQ multiplex PCR. The sample contains approximately 2,300,000 clones, under 95% of which appear only once. Material: naive CD4+ T cells from PBMCs. These TCRs come from a man aged 18 to 29 in good health. Some clones in this sample may be carry-over from other donors' samples. Both conserved end residues are part of each CDR3. D genes are given only for firm matches. Expanded clones are given a class, and other clones once, few, many or no size at all.

v_gene	d_gene	abundance	j_gene	CDR3aa	CDR3nt
TRBV6-1	TRBD1	.	TRBJ2-7	CASRGGQGGYEQYF	TGTGCCAGCAGGGGGGGACAGGGCGGCTACGAGCAGTACTTC
TRBV18	.	.	TRBJ2-7	CASSPGSPHTYEQYF	TGTGCCAGCTCACCAGGCTCCCCCCACACCTACGAGCAGTACTTC
TRBV6-5	TRBD2	.	TRBJ2-1	CASSYSPPSGNEQFF	TGTGCCAGCAGTTACTCTCCCCCTAGCGGGAATGAGCAGTTCTTC
TRBV12-5	.	.	TRBJ2-1	CASGLSGPVIF	TGTGCTAGTGGTTTGTCGGGACCGGTGATCTTC
TRBV7-2	TRBD1	.	TRBJ1-1	CASSAETGTEAFF	TGTGCCAGCAGCGCAGAGACAGGGACTGAAGCTTTCTTT
TRBV28	.	.	TRBJ1-2	CASSLKSGALKRAGYTF	TGTGCCAGCAGTTTAAAATCGGGGGCCTTGAAGCGGGCTGGCTACACCTTC
TRBV4-1	.	.	TRBJ1-5	CASSPGHTQPQHF	TGCGCCAGCAGCCCGGGACACACCCAGCCCCAGCATTTT
TRBV28	TRBD1	once	TRBJ2-7	CASSLTGGINEQYF	TGTGCCAGCAGTTTGACAGGGGGCATCAACGAGCAGTACTTC
TRBV19	TRBD2	.	TRBJ2-1	CASTVGSGGYNEQFF	TGTGCCAGTACCGTAGGGAGCGGGGGATACAATGAGCAGTTCTTC
TRBV11-1	.	.	TRBJ1-1	CASSRFGVTEAFF	TGTGCCAGCAGCCGATTCGGGGTAACTGAAGCTTTCTTT
TRBV7-3	TRBD2	.	TRBJ2-3	CASSLRLAGGPDTQYF	TGTGCCAGCAGCTTAAGGCTAGCGGGAGGGCCAGATACGCAGTATTTT
TRBV19	.	.	TRBJ1-5	CASSSPRAEGDQPQHF	TGTGCCAGTAGTTCCCCCCGGGCCGAGGGAGATCAGCCCCAGCATTTT
TRBV28	TRBD1	.	TRBJ1-5	CASRAGTDNQPQHF	TGTGCCAGCAGGGCCGGGACAGACAATCAGCCCCAGCATTTT
TRBV5-1	TRBD1	.	TRBJ2-1	CASSRQTGTNEQFF	TGCGCCAGCAGCCGCCAGACAGGGACGAATGAGCAGTTCTTC
TRBV9	.	.	TRBJ2-3	CASSVVGYAQYF	TGTGCCAGCAGCGTAGTTGGCTACGCGCAGTATTTT
TRBV7-2	.	.	TRBJ2-7	CASSTSGGLGYEQYF	TGTGCCAGCAGCACCAGCGGCGGTTTGGGCTACGAGCAGTACTTC
TRBV6-5	TRBD2	.	TRBJ2-1	CASSAQGGRGDEQFF	TGTGCCAGCAGTGCCCAGGGCGGGAGGGGGGATGAGCAGTTCTTC
TRBV28	.	.	TRBJ2-5	CASSSPPGETQYF	TGTGCCAGCAGTTCGCCGCCTGGGGAGACCCAGTACTTC
TRBV18	TRBD2	.	TRBJ2-3	CASSPRGGTSGKDTQYF	TGTGCCAGCTCTCCCAGGGGTGGCACTAGCGGGAAAGATACGCAGTATTTT
TRBV6-1	TRBD1	.	TRBJ2-7	CASSPRDRHFLEQYF	TGTGCCAGCAGTCCCCGGGACAGGCACTTTTTGGAGCAGTACTTC
TRBV11-2	.	.	TRBJ2-3	CASSRSSVWGDTQYF	TGTGCCAGCAGCCGATCTAGCGTTTGGGGAGATACGCAGTATTTT
TRBV7-2	.	.	TRBJ2-5	CASSRDLGGGQETQYF	TGTGCCAGCAGCCGGGACCTAGGTGGGGGCCAAGAGACCCAGTACTTC
TRBV7-9	.	once	TRBJ1-2	CASSFPTDRYGYTF	TGTGCCAGCAGCTTCCCGACAGACCGATATGGCTACACCTTC
TRBV28	.	.	TRBJ2-7	CASSFLYEQYF	TGTGCCAGCAGTTTCTTGTACGAGCAGTACTTC
TRBV5-1	.	once	TRBJ1-1	CASSLARAGMLNTEAFF	TGCGCCAGCAGCTTGGCCAGAGCGGGTATGCTGAACACTGAAGCTTTCTTT
TRBV6-6	.	.	TRBJ2-2	CASSSLTANTGELFF	TGTGCCAGCAGTTCCCTGACCGCGAACACCGGGGAGCTGTTTTTT
TRBV5-4	TRBD2	once	TRBJ2-3	CASSPLAVRSTDTQYF	TGTGCCAGCAGCCCCCTAGCGGTCCGTAGCACAGATACGCAGTATTTT
TRBV19	TRBD2	.	TRBJ2-7	CASSIGAGEFSGEQYF	TGTGCCAGTAGTATCGGAGCGGGAGAGTTCTCCGGGGAGCAGTACTTC
TRBV9	TRBD2	.	TRBJ2-1	CASSVSTSGTLGSYNEQFF	TGTGCCAGCAGCGTAAGTACTAGCGGGACCCTGGGGTCCTACAATGAGCAGTTCTTC
TRBV2	TRBD1	.	TRBJ2-3	CASTSQGSTDTQYF	TGTGCCAGCACTTCACAGGGGAGCACAGATACGCAGTATTTT
TRBV5-4	TRBD2	.	TRBJ2-7	CASSLGSGGSSYEQYF	TGTGCCAGCAGCTTGGGGTCCGGGGGGAGCTCCTACGAGCAGTACTTC
TRBV5-1	TRBD2	.	TRBJ2-1	CASSLGTSGSNEQFF	TGCGCCAGCAGCCTTGGGACTAGCGGGTCCAATGAGCAGTTCTTC
TRBV7-9	.	.	TRBJ2-7	CASSLVAWGRGHNFYEQYF	TGTGCCAGCAGCTTAGTAGCTTGGGGTAGGGGACACAATTTTTACGAGCAGTACTTC
TRBV7-2	.	.	TRBJ2-7	CASSTQGTTGQYF	TGTGCCAGCAGCACCCAGGGGACTACGGGGCAGTACTTC
TRBV5-1	.	.	TRBJ1-5	CASSPGIIGNQPQHF	TGCGCCAGCAGCCCAGGGATAATAGGCAATCAGCCCCAGCATTTT
TRBV10-3	TRBD1	.	TRBJ2-7	CAISGGQGRSYEQYF	TGTGCCATCAGCGGGGGACAGGGACGATCCTACGAGCAGTACTTC
TRBV28	TRBD2	.	TRBJ2-7	CAALGSGGSYEQYF	TGTGCCGCCCTAGGTAGCGGGGGTTCCTACGAGCAGTACTTC
TRBV10-3	.	.	TRBJ1-1	CAISDGKNTEAFF	TGTGCCATCAGTGATGGGAAAAACACTGAAGCTTTCTTT
TRBV28	.	.	TRBJ1-5	CASSLQVKPQHF	TGTGCCAGCAGTTTACAGGTGAAGCCCCAGCATTTT
TRBV5-4	.	.	TRBJ2-3	CASSLPGSTDTQYF	TGTGCCAGCAGCTTGCCAGGTAGCACAGATACGCAGTATTTT
TRBV18	.	.	TRBJ1-1	CASSPNRGFTEAFF	TGTGCCAGCTCACCTAATCGGGGTTTTACTGAAGCTTTCTTT
TRBV7-3	.	.	TRBJ2-1	CASSFDGALGDEQFF	TGTGCCAGCAGCTTTGACGGCGCCCTGGGGGATGAGCAGTTCTTC
TRBV6-5	TRBD2	once	TRBJ2-3	CASSREREGRDTQYF	TGTGCCAGCAGTAGAGAGCGGGAGGGCCGGGATACGCAGTATTTT
TRBV7-2	.	.	TRBJ2-7	CASSLVGNAGEQYF	TGTGCCAGCAGCTTAGTAGGGAATGCAGGCGAGCAGTACTTC
TRBV29-1	.	.	TRBJ1-2	CSVEIRGHTNYGYTF	TGCAGCGTTGAAATCAGGGGCCACACTAACTATGGCTACACCTTC
TRBV30	.	.	TRBJ2-6	CAWSPGTSGANVLTF	TGTGCCTGGAGTCCCGGGACCTCTGGGGCCAACGTCCTGACTTTC
TRBV29-1	.	.	TRBJ2-7	CSVAPTLGPQGREQYF	TGCAGCGTTGCCCCAACACTAGGTCCTCAAGGACGCGAGCAGTACTTC
TRBV19	.	.	TRBJ2-7	CASRARDYEQYF	TGTGCCAGTAGAGCGAGGGATTACGAGCAGTACTTC
TRBV29-1	.	.	TRBJ2-5	CSVEPPRTRRQETQYF	TGCAGCGTTGAACCCCCCCGGACACGGAGACAAGAGACCCAGTACTTC
TRBV6-1	TRBD1	.	TRBJ1-5	CASSGTGTGVGNQPQHF	TGTGCCAGCAGTGGAACCGGGACAGGGGTTGGCAATCAGCCCCAGCATTTT
TRBV19	.	.	TRBJ1-5	CASSDSPGRGPNQPQHF	TGTGCCAGTAGTGACTCCCCTGGAAGGGGACCCAATCAGCCCCAGCATTTT
TRBV6-6	.	.	TRBJ2-1	CASSYSGLNEQFF	TGTGCCAGCAGTTACTCAGGGCTCAATGAGCAGTTCTTC
TRBV4-3	.	.	TRBJ2-1	CASSQVTSSYNEQFF	TGCGCCAGCAGCCAAGTCACTAGCTCCTACAATGAGCAGTTCTTC